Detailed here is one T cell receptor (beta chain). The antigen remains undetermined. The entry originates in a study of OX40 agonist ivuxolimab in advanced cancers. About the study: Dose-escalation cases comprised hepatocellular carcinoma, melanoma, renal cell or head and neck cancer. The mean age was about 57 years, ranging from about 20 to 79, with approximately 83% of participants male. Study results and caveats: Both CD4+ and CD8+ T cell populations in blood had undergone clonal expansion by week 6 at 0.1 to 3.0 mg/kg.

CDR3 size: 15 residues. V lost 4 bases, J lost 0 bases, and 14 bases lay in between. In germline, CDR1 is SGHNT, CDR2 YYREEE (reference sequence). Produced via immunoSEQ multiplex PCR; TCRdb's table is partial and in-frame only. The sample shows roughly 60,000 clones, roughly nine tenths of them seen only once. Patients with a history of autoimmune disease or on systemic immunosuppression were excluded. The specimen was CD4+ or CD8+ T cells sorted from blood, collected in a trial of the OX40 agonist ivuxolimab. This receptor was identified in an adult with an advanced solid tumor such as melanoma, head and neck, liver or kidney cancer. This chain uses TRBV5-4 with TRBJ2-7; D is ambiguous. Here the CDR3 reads CASSTILRNSYEQYF. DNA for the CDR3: TGTGCCAGCAGCACAATTCTTCGGAACTCCTACGAGCAGTACTTC.